The 9 T cell receptor beta chains presented below share a single source sample, sequenced in a study of glioma-infiltrating T cells after dendritic cell vaccination. Time point here: after dendritic cell vaccination, including at tumor progression/relapse. TCRdb's table, derived via immunoSEQ multiplex PCR, lists solely in-frame clones and lacks some. The sample includes tens of thousands of clones, approximately 87% of them seen just once. This specimen was blood, taken after dendritic cell vaccination. These receptors all stem from a human donor with glioblastoma.

The chain is built from TRBV27 and TRBJ2-5; 12 bases match TRBD2. Unmatched junction bases numbered 10, after V lost 6 bases and J lost 2 bases. In germline, CDR1 is MNHEY, CDR2 SMNVEV (reference sequence). The CDR3 consists of 17 residues. The CDR3 loop reads CASSHRLAGGFQETQYF. CDR3 nucleotide sequence: TGTGCCAGCAGCCATAGGCTAGCGGGGGGGTTTCAAGAGACCCAGTACTTC.

This clone was seen once. The CDR3 region has the DNA TGTGCCAGCAGCTTGGAACCGACAGGGGCCCGTGGCTACACCTTC. Translation: CASSLEPTGARGYTF. The chain recombines TRBV5-6 with TRBJ1-2, with 8 nucleotides matching TRBD1. This CDR3 spans 15 amino acids. Germline CDR1 reads SGHDT; CDR2 reads YYEEEE. The V gene end was trimmed by 0 bases and the J gene end by 7 bases; junction bases not matched to a gene: 8.

The chain is built from TRBV5-4 and TRBJ2-7, with unresolved D. The CDR3 is 15 residues long. In germline, CDR1 is SGHNT, CDR2 YYREEE (reference sequence). The germline V and J ends were trimmed by 0 bases and 3 bases, with 13 bases remaining between them. CDR3 sequence: CASSLAPGSSYEQYF. The CDR3 nucleotides read TGTGCCAGCAGCTTGGCTCCAGGTAGTAGCTACGAGCAGTACTTC.

The chain uses TRBV7-6 and TRBJ1-4, with D possibly being TRBD1 (5 bases). The length of the CDR3 is 14 residues. Germline loops: CDR1 SGHVS, CDR2 FNYEAQ. V shed 1 base and J shed 8 bases, with 11 bases lying between them. The CDR3 loop is CASSLDRSTEKLFF. The CDR3 DNA reads TGTGCCAGCAGCTTAGACAGGTCTACAGAAAAACTGTTTTTT. The full variable domain, in which reference TRBV7-6 and TRBJ1-4 provide the parts outside the CDR3, is GAGVSQSPRYKVTKRGQDVALRCDPISGHVSLYWYRQALGQGPEFLTYFNYEAQQDKSGLPNDRFSAERPEGSISTLTIQRTEQRDSAMYRCASSLDRSTEKLFFGSGTQLSVL.

The rearrangement uses TRBV19 and TRBJ2-7, with TRBD1 matching 11 bases. Germline-derived CDR1 and CDR2 are LNHDA and SQIVND (reference sequence). The CDR3 runs 13 residues. The V and J ends lost 8 bases and 8 bases, in that order; junction bases with no gene match: 8. The chain's CDR3 is CASRRDRGFQQYF. CDR3 nucleotide sequence: TGTGCCAGTCGCCGGGACAGGGGGTTCCAGCAGTACTTC.

The CDR3 DNA is TGCGCCAGCAGCGGGATTCAGGGGGCTGACACTGAAGCTTTCTTT. Its protein product is CASSGIQGADTEAFF. The V and J genes are TRBV5-1 and TRBJ1-1, with 8 bases matching TRBD1. There are 15 residues in the CDR3. V lost 4 bases, J lost 3 bases, and 8 bases stayed unmatched. The germline CDR1 and CDR2 sequences are SGHRS and YFSETQ.

This chain uses TRBV15 with TRBJ1-1; a weak D match, TRBD1 (5 bases). The germline V gene encodes CDR1 LNHNV and CDR2 YYDKDF (reference sequence). V lost 5 bases and J lost 0, with 13 bases in between. This CDR3 is built from 15 residues. The CDR3 sequence is CATSVVRGVNTEAFF. The CDR3 nucleotides read TGTGCCACCAGCGTAGTTCGGGGGGTGAACACTGAAGCTTTCTTT.

J is TRBJ2-7 and V is TRBV2; D perhaps matches TRBD1 (6 bases). The germline V and J ends were trimmed by 4 bases and 2 bases, with 9 bases remaining between them. Germline V gene lookup returns CDR1 SNHLY and CDR2 FYNNEI. This CDR3 contains 13 residues. CDR3 sequence: CASSGTGTYEQYF. The CDR3 nucleotides read TGTGCCAGCAGTGGAACAGGGACCTACGAGCAGTACTTC.

The chain uses TRBV28 and TRBJ2-7; TRBD2 matches 11 bases. This CDR3 contains 14 residues. Germline V CDR1 and CDR2: MDHEN, SYDVKM. The trim removed 6 bases at V and 6 bases at J, leaving 7 bases unmatched. For the CDR3, the DNA is TGTGCCAGCAGCCCACGGACTAGCGGGTTCGAGCAGTACTTC. It codes for CASSPRTSGFEQYF.